This T cell receptor (beta chain) originates from a study of long-term antiretroviral therapy in people with HIV. With survey level as its setting, the immunoSEQ assay was v3.0. Assay used: immunoSEQ multiplex PCR; TCRdb lists only in-frame clones, some missing. Of about 17,000 clones in the sample, around 84% were seen once. V shed 4 bases, J shed 2 bases, and the junction held 5 bases outside the gene matches. The CDR3 loop spans 15 amino acids. The germline gives CDR1 SGHRS, CDR2 YFSETQ. This TCR came from a woman in her fifties or sixties with HIV. This sequence joins TRBV5-1 and TRBJ2-5; 10 nucleotides agree with TRBD1. The specimen was unsorted PBMCs, collected 0.3 years after starting antiretroviral therapy. In nucleotides, the CDR3 is TGCGCCAGCAGCCTATGGACAGGGGGGCAAGAGACCCAGTACTTC. It specifies CASSLWTGGQETQYF. The entire variable domain, with the rest obtained from reference TRBV5-1 and TRBJ2-5, is as follows: KAGVTQTPRYLIKTRGQQVTLSCSPISGHRSVSWYQQTPGQGLQFLFEYFSETQRNKGNFPGRFSGRQFSNSRSEMNVSTLELGDSALYLCASSLWTGGQETQYFGPGTRLLVL.